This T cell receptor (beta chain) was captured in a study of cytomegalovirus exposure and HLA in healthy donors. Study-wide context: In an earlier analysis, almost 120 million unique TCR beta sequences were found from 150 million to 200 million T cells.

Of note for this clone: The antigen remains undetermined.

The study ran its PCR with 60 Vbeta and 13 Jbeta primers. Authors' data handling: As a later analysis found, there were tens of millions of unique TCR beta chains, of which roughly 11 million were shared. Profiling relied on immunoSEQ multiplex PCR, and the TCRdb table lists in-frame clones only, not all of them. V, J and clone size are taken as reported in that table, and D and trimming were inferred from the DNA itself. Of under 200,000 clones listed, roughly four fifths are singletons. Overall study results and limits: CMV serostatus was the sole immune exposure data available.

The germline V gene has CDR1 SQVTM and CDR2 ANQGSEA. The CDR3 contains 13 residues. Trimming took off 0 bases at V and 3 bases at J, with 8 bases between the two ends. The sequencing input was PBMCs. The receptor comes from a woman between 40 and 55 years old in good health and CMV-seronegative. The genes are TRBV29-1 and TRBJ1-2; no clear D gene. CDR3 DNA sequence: TGCAGCGTTGAAGATTATCAGGACTATGGCTACACCTTC. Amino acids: CSVEDYQDYGYTF.